The rows below give T cell receptor beta chains drawn from one sample of a study of T cell responses to AZD1222 COVID-19 vaccine. The method was immunoSEQ multiplex PCR; TCRdb's version includes in-frame clones alone and lacks a portion of them. The table lists around 78,000 clones, around 87% of them singletons, with around 24% in the top ten. The source was peripheral blood, collected on day 0 of AZD1222 vaccination. These receptor sequences come from an adult in good health. Both conserved end residues are part of each CDR3. A D gene is named only where the DNA matches it firmly. Some rows mark clone size as missing; the rest say once, few, many or name a class of expanded clone.

CDR3nt: TGCGCCAGCAGCCAAGATGTTCGCGAACATCAGCCCCAGCATTTT
CDR3aa: CASSQDVREHQPQHF
d_gene: .
abundance: .
j_gene: TRBJ1-5
v_gene: TRBV4-3

CDR3nt: TGTGCCTGGAAGGGGGAAGAGACCCAGTACTTC
CDR3aa: CAWKGEETQYF
d_gene: .
abundance: once
j_gene: TRBJ2-5
v_gene: TRBV30

CDR3nt: TGTGCCTGGAGGGGGGATCAATCTGGAAACACCATATATTTT
CDR3aa: CAWRGDQSGNTIYF
d_gene: .
abundance: .
j_gene: TRBJ1-3
v_gene: TRBV30

CDR3nt: TGTGCCAGCTCACCAACGATGTCCGACACTGAAGCTTTCTTT
CDR3aa: CASSPTMSDTEAFF
d_gene: .
abundance: .
j_gene: TRBJ1-1
v_gene: TRBV18

CDR3nt: TGTGCCAGTAGTATTCTCCCTCAGCCCCAGCATTTT
CDR3aa: CASSILPQPQHF
d_gene: .
abundance: .
j_gene: TRBJ1-5
v_gene: TRBV19

CDR3nt: TGTGCCAGCAGCGGACAGGGTTTTCAAATATATGGCTACACCTTC
CDR3aa: CASSGQGFQIYGYTF
d_gene: TRBD1
abundance: .
j_gene: TRBJ1-2
v_gene: TRBV2

CDR3nt: TGTGCCAGCTCACCTACTGACAGCTCCTACGAGCAGTACTTC
CDR3aa: CASSPTDSSYEQYF
d_gene: .
abundance: .
j_gene: TRBJ2-7
v_gene: TRBV18

CDR3nt: TGTGCCAGTAGCGACAGGCCGGGTCAGCCCCAGCATTTT
CDR3aa: CASSDRPGQPQHF
d_gene: .
abundance: .
j_gene: TRBJ1-5
v_gene: TRBV19

CDR3nt: TGTGCCAGCAGCCAAGGCTCTAACACAGATACGCAGTATTTT
CDR3aa: CASSQGSNTDTQYF
d_gene: .
abundance: .
j_gene: TRBJ2-3
v_gene: TRBV3-1/TRBV3-2

CDR3nt: TGTGCCAGCAGTTTTCGGGCGGCCGGCTACACCTTC
CDR3aa: CASSFRAAGYTF
d_gene: .
abundance: .
j_gene: TRBJ1-2
v_gene: TRBV12-3/TRBV12-4

CDR3nt: TGTGCCAGCAAAACAGGGGGCCGAGGCTACACCTTC
CDR3aa: CASKTGGRGYTF
d_gene: TRBD1
abundance: once
j_gene: TRBJ1-2
v_gene: TRBV6-6

CDR3nt: TGTGCCATCAGACAAGGCAGCAATCAGCCCCAGCATTTT
CDR3aa: CAIRQGSNQPQHF
d_gene: .
abundance: .
j_gene: TRBJ1-5
v_gene: TRBV10-3

CDR3nt: TGTGCCAGCAGCTTTGATAGGACGGTGAACACCGGGGAGCTGTTTTTT
CDR3aa: CASSFDRTVNTGELFF
d_gene: .
abundance: .
j_gene: TRBJ2-2
v_gene: TRBV11-2

CDR3nt: TGTGCCAGCTCACCAGAAGTTGAAGCTTTCTTT
CDR3aa: CASSPEVEAFF
d_gene: .
abundance: .
j_gene: TRBJ1-1
v_gene: TRBV18

CDR3nt: TGTGCCAGCACCGTTGAAGGGAGGCGGGGCACCGGGGAGCTGTTTTTT
CDR3aa: CASTVEGRRGTGELFF
d_gene: .
abundance: once
j_gene: TRBJ2-2
v_gene: TRBV11-2

CDR3nt: TGTGCCAGTAGTATCCAAATGAACACTGAAGCTTTCTTT
CDR3aa: CASSIQMNTEAFF
d_gene: .
abundance: .
j_gene: TRBJ1-1
v_gene: TRBV19

CDR3nt: TGTGCCAGCAGTGGACAGGGGGATCAGCCCCAGCATTTT
CDR3aa: CASSGQGDQPQHF
d_gene: TRBD1
abundance: .
j_gene: TRBJ1-5
v_gene: TRBV12-3/TRBV12-4

CDR3nt: TGTGCCAGCAGCGTAGGACGGGGGTCTGGAAACACCATATATTTT
CDR3aa: CASSVGRGSGNTIYF
d_gene: .
abundance: .
j_gene: TRBJ1-3
v_gene: TRBV9

CDR3nt: TGTGCCAGCAGCGTCGGTAGGTCCGCGCCTCTGGGCTACACCTTC
CDR3aa: CASSVGRSAPLGYTF
d_gene: .
abundance: .
j_gene: TRBJ1-2
v_gene: TRBV7-2

CDR3nt: TGTGCCAGCGGGAGAGGGAGGGACTATGGCTACACCTTC
CDR3aa: CASGRGRDYGYTF
d_gene: .
abundance: once
j_gene: TRBJ1-2
v_gene: TRBV6-1

CDR3nt: TGCGCCAGCAGCTTGGGGGACAGGAAGAATTCACCCCTCCACTTT
CDR3aa: CASSLGDRKNSPLHF
d_gene: TRBD1
abundance: .
j_gene: TRBJ1-6
v_gene: TRBV5-1

CDR3nt: TGTGCCAGCAGTCCCCACCGCAGGGGAGGAATTACTGAAGCTTTCTTT
CDR3aa: CASSPHRRGGITEAFF
d_gene: .
abundance: .
j_gene: TRBJ1-1
v_gene: TRBV28